This TCR beta chain was retrieved from a study of T cell responses to AZD1222 COVID-19 vaccine. The study's findings and limits: Clonal diversity was possibly underestimated; the donors were predominantly white British and more often female.

Profiled with immunoSEQ multiplex PCR; TCRdb holds only in-frame clones, not every one. The sample holds around 94,000 clones, roughly 84% seen once. This clone occurred once. What it binds is not known. The J segment lost 1 base and the V segment lost 3 bases, leaving 3 bases of the junction unmatched. In germline, CDR1 is LGHNA, CDR2 YSLEER. This CDR3 has 16 amino acids. The source is an adult in good health. This specimen consisted of peripheral blood, obtained on day 0 of AZD1222 vaccination. The genes are TRBV4-3 and TRBJ2-1, with 10 bases lining up with TRBD2. CDR3 sequence: CASSHRTSGSYNEQFF. DNA of the CDR3: TGCGCCAGCAGCCACCGGACTAGCGGTTCCTACAATGAGCAGTTCTTC.